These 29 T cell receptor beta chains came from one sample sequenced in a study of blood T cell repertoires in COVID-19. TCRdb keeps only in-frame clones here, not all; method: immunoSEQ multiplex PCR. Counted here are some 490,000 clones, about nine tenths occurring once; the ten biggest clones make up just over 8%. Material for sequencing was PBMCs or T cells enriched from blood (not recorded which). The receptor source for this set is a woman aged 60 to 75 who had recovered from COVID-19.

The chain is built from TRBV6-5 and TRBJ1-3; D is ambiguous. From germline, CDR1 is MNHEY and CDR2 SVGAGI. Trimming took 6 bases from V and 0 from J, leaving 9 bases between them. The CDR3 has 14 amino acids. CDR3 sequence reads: CASREINSGNTIYF. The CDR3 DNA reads TGTGCCAGCAGGGAGATCAACTCTGGAAACACCATATATTTT.

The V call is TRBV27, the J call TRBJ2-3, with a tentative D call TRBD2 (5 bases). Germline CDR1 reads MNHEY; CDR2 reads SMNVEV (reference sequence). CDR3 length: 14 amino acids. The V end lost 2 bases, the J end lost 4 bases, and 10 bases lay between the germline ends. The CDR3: CASSLRTLSDTQYF. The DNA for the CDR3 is TGTGCCAGCAGTTTAAGGACTTTATCAGATACGCAGTATTTT.

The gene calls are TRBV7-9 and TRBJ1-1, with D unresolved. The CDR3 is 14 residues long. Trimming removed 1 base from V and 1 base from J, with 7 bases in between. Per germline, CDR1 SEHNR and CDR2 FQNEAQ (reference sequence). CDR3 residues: CASSLGRSNTEAFF. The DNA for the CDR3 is TGTGCCAGCAGCTTAGGGCGGTCGAACACTGAAGCTTTCTTT.

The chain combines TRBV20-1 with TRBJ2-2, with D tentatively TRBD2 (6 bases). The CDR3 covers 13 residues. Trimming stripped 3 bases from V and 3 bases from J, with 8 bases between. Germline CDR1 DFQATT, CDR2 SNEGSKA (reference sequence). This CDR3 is CSASWGDTGELFF. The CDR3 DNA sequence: TGCAGTGCTAGTTGGGGGGACACCGGGGAGCTGTTTTTT.

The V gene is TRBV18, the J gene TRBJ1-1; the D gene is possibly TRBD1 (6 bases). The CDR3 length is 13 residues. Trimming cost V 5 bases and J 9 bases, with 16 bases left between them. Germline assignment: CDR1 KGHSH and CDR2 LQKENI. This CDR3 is CASSSGQTEKAFF. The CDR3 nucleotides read TGTGCCAGCTCAAGTGGACAGACAGAAAAAGCTTTCTTT.

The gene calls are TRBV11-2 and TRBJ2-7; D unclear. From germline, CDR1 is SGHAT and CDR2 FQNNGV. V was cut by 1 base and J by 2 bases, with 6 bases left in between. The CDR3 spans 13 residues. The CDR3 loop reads CASSLASPYEQYV. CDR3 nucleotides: TGTGCCAGCAGCTTAGCCTCCCCCTACGAGCAGTACGTC.

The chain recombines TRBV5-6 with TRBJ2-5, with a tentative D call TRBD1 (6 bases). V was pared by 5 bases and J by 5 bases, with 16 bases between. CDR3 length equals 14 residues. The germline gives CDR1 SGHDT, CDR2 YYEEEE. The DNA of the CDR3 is TGTGCCAGCAGTATGAACAGGGCCGAGGAGACCCAGTACTTC. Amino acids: CASSMNRAEETQYF.

The CDR3: CATSDPRNTGELFF. CDR3 DNA sequence: TGTGCCACCAGTGACCCCCGTAACACCGGGGAGCTGTTTTTT. V gene TRBV24-1 combines with J gene TRBJ2-2; D not certain. The V end was cut by 4 bases, the J end by 2 bases, with 7 bases between. The CDR3 loop spans 14 amino acids. In germline, CDR1 is KGHDR, CDR2 SFDVKD.

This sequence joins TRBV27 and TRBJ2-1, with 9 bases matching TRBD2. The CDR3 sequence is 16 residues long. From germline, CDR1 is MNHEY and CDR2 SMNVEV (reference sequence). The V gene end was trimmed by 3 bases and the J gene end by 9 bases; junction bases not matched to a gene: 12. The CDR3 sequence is CASSFFRGGGALEQFF. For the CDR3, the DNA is TGTGCCAGCAGTTTTTTCCGGGGCGGGGGGGCTCTTGAGCAGTTCTTC.

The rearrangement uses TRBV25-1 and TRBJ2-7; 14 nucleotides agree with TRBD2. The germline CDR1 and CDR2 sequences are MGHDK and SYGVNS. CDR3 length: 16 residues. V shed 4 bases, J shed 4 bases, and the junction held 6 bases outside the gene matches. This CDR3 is CASSAPGTSGGYEQYF. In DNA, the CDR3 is TGTGCCAGCAGTGCCCCCGGGACTAGCGGGGGATACGAGCAGTACTTC.

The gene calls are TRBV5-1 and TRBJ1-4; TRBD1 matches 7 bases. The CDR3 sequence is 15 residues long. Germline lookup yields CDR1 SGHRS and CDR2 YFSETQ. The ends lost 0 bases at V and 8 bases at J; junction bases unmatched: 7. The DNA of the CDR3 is TGCGCCAGCAGCTTGGTTCAAGGGGGCGAAGAAAAACTGTTTTTT. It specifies CASSLVQGGEEKLFF.

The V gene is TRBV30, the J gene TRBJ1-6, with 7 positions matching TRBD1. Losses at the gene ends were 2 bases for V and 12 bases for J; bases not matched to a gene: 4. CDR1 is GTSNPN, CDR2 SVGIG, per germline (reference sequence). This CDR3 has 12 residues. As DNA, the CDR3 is TGTGCCTGGAGTAGGACAGGTATACCCCTCCACTTT. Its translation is CAWSRTGIPLHF.

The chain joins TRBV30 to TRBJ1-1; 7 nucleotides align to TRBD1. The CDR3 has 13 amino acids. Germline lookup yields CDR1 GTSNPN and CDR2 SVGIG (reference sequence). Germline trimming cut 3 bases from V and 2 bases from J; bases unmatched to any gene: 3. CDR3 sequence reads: CAWRGDRNTEAFF. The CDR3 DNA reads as TGTGCCTGGAGAGGGGACAGAAACACTGAAGCTTTCTTT.

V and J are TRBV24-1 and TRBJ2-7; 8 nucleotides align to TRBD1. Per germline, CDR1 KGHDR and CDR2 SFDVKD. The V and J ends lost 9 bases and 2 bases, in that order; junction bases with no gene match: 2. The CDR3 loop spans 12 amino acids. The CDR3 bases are TGTGCCACCGGACAGGGCCCCTACGAGCAGTACTTC. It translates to CATGQGPYEQYF.

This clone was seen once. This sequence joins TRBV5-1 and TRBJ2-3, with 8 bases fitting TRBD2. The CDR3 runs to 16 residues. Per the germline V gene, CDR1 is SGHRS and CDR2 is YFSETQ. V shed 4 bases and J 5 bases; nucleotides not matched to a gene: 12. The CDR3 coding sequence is TGCGCCAGCAGCCCGGGAGGGACATTCCGGGGAGATACGCAGTATTTT. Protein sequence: CASSPGGTFRGDTQYF.

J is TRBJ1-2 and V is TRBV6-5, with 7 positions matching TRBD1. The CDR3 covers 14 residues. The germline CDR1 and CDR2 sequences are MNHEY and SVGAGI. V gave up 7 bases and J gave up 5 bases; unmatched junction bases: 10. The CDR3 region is CASTEGQGGYGYTF. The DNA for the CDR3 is TGTGCCAGCACCGAAGGGCAGGGGGGATATGGCTACACCTTC.

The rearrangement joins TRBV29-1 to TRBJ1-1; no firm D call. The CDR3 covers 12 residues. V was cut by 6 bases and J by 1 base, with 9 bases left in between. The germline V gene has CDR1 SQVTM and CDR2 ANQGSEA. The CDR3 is CSVEQWNTEAFF. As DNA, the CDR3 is TGCAGCGTCGAACAGTGGAACACTGAAGCTTTCTTT.

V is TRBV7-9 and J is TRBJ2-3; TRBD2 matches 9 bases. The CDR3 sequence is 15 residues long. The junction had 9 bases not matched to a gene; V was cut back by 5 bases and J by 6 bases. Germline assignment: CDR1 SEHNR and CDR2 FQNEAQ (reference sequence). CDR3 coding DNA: TGTGCCAGCAGCCTCACCGGGACTAGCTGGGATACGCAGTATTTT. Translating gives CASSLTGTSWDTQYF. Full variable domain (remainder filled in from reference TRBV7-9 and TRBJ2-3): DTGVSQNPRHKITKRGQNVTFRCDPISEHNRLYWYRQTLGQGPEFLTYFQNEAQLEKSRLLSDRFSAERPKGSFSTLEIQRTEQGDSAMYLCASSLTGTSWDTQYFGPGTRLTVL.

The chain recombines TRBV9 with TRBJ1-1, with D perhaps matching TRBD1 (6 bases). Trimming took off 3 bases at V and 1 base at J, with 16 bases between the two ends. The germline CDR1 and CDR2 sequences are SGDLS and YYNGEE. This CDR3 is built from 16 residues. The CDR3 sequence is CASSALGGLGNTEAFF. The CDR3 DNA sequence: TGTGCCAGCAGCGCCCTGGGGGGGCTAGGGAACACTGAAGCTTTCTTT.

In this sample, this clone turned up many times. CDR3 sequence reads: CASSEIQGGNSPLHF. The CDR3 DNA is TGTGCCAGCAGTGAAATTCAAGGGGGCAATTCACCCCTCCACTTT. This chain uses TRBV2 with TRBJ1-6, with 7 bases lining up with TRBD1. The germline V gene encodes CDR1 SNHLY and CDR2 FYNNEI. The CDR3 has 15 residues. J was trimmed by 7 bases and V by 2 bases; bases with no gene match: 5.

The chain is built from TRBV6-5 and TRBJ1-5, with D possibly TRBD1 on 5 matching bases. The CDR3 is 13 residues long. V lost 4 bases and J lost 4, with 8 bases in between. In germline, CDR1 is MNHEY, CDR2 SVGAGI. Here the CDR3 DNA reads TGTGCCAGCAGTTCCCCAGGGAATCAGCCCCAGCATTTT. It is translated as CASSSPGNQPQHF.

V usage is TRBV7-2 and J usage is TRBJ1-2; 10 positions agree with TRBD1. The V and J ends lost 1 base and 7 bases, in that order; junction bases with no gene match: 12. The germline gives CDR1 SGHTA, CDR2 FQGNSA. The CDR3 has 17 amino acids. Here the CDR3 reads CASSLGGTGASVGGYTF. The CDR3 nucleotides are TGTGCCAGCAGCTTAGGAGGGACAGGGGCTTCGGTGGGTGGCTACACCTTC.

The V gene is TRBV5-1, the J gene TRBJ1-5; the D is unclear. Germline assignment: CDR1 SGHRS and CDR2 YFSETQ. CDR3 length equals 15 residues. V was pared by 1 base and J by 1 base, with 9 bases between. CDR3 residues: CASSLWYGSNQPQHF. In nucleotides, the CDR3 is TGCGCCAGCAGCTTGTGGTACGGGAGCAATCAGCCCCAGCATTTT.

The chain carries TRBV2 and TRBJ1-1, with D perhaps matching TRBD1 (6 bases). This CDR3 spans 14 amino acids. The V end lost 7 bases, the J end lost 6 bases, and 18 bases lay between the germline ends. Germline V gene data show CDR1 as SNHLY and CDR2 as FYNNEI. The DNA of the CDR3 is TGTGCCAGCATTGTCAGGGGAGTAAACCCTGAAGCTTTCTTT. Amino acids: CASIVRGVNPEAFF. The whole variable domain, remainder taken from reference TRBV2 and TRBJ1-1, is EPEVTQTPSHQVTQMGQEVILRCVPISNHLYFYWYRQILGQKVEFLVSFYNNEISEKSEIFDDQFSVERPDGSNFTLKIRSTKLEDSAMYFCASIVRGVNPEAFFGQGTRLTVV.

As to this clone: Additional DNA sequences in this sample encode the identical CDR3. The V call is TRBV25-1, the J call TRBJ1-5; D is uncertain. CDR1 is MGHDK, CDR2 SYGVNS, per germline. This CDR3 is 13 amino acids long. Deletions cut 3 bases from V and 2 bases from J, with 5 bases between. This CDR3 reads CASSESGNQPQHF. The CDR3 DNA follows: TGTGCCAGCAGTGAGTCGGGCAATCAGCCCCAGCATTTT.

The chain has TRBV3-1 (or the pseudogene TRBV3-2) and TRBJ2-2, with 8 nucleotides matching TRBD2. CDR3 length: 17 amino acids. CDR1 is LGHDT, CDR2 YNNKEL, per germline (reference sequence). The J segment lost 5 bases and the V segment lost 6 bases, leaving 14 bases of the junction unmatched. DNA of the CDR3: TGTGCCAGCAGTCCCTTCTCGAAGCGGGGGATTACCGGGGAGCTGTTTTTT. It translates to CASSPFSKRGITGELFF.

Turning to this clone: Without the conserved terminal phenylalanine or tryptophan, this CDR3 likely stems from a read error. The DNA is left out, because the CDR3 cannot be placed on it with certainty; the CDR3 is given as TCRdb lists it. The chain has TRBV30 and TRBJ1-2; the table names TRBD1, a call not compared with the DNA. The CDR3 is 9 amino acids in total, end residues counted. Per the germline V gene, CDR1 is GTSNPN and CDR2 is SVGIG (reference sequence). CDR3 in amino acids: CAWSEGAGI.

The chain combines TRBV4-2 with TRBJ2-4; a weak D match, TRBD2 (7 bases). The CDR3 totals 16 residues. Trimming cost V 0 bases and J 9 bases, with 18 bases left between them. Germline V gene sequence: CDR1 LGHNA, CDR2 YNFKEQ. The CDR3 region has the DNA TGTGCCAGCAGCCAAGATTCGGCGGGGGCCGGGGGCATTCAGTACTTC. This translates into CASSQDSAGAGGIQYF.

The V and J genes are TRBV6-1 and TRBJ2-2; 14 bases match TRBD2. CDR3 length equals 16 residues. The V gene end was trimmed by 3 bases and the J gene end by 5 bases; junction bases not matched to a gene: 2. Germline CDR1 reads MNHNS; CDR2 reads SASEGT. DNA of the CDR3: TGTGCCAGCAGTGAGGGACTAGCGGGGGTTACCGGGGAGCTGTTTTTT. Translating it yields CASSEGLAGVTGELFF.